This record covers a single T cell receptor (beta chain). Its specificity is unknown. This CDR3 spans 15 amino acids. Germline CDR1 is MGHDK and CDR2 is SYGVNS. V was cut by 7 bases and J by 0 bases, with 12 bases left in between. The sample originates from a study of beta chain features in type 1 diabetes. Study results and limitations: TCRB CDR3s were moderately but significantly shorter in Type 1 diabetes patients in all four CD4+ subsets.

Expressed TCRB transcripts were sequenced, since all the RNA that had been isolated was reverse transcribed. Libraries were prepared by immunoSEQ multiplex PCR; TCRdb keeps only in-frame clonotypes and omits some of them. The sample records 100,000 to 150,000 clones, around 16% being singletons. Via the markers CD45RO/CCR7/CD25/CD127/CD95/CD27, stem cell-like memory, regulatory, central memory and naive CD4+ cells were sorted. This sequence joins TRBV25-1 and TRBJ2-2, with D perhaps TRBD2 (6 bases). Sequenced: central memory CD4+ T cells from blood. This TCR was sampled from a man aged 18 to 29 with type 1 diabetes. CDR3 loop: CASTTRGTNTGELFF. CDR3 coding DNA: TGTGCCAGCACTACCCGGGGGACGAACACCGGGGAGCTGTTTTTT. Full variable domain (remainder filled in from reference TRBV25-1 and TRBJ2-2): EADIYQTPRYLVIGTGKKITLECSQTMGHDKMYWYQQDPGMELHLIHYSYGVNSTEKGDLSSESTVSRIRTEHFPLTLESARPSHTSQYLCASTTRGTNTGELFFGEGSRLTVL.